One sample yielded the 9 T cell receptor beta chains listed below, sequenced in a study of T cell repertoires in cytomegalovirus infection. TCRdb ran MiXCR on the reads and lists one entry per CDR3 protein. Of 400,000 or so distinct CDR3 sequences listed, around 18% were seen once; the top ten hold less than 9.5%. Specimen: PBMCs. All receptors come from a human donor in good health (CMV status not recorded). Some clones in this sample may be carry-over from other donors' samples.

In this sample, this clonotype turned up a few times. The chain carries TRBV5-1 and TRBJ2-2; 9 bases are shared with TRBD1. Germline V gene sequence: CDR1 SGHRS, CDR2 YFSETQ. The J segment lost 4 bases and the V segment lost 3 bases, leaving 7 bases of the junction unmatched. The CDR3 has 16 residues. Here the CDR3 reads CASSYTGTGPTGELFF. The CDR3 coding sequence is TGCGCCAGCAGCTACACCGGGACAGGGCCCACCGGGGAGCTGTTTTTT.

Many counts were recorded for this clonotype. This chain uses TRBV7-2 with TRBJ1-5; no clear D gene. The V end was cut by 1 base, the J end by 9 bases, with 10 bases between. Germline lookup yields CDR1 SGHTA and CDR2 FQGNSA. The CDR3 totals 13 residues. The DNA for the CDR3 is TGTGCCAGCAGCTTAGACGTATCCCGGCCCCAGCATTTT. It translates to CASSLDVSRPQHF. Filled out from reference TRBV7-2 and TRBJ1-5, the complete variable domain reads GAGVSQSPSNKVTEKGKDVELRCDPISGHTALYWYRQSLGQGLEFLIYFQGNSAPDKSGLPSDRFSAERTGGSVSTLTIQRTQQEDSAVYLCASSLDVSRPQHFGDGTRLSIL.

The rearrangement links TRBV6-6 to TRBJ1-5; the D is unclear. The CDR3 sequence is 14 residues long. Trimming took off 6 bases at V and 9 bases at J, with 18 bases between the two ends. The germline V gene encodes CDR1 MNHNY and CDR2 SVGAGI (reference sequence). Here the CDR3 DNA reads TGTGCCAGCAGCGCCTTGGAGGCGAGCTTGCCCCAGCATTTT. Translated, it gives CASSALEASLPQHF.

This clonotype was seen at least ten times. This chain joins TRBV6-1 and TRBJ1-4; 7 nucleotides line up with TRBD1. The V and J ends lost 0 bases and 6 bases, in that order; junction bases with no gene match: 7. CDR1 and CDR2 from the germline V gene are MNHNS and SASEGT. The CDR3 extends over 16 amino acids. The CDR3 region has the DNA TGTGCCAGCAGTGAAGCGTACAGGGGAGGAGATGAAAAACTGTTTTTT. It specifies CASSEAYRGGDEKLFF.

The chain has TRBV5-6 and TRBJ1-1; 7 bases are a match to TRBD1. This CDR3 spans 12 amino acids. V lost 5 bases and J lost 5; bases outside the gene matches: 3. Germline V lookup: CDR1 SGHDT, CDR2 YYEEEE. The CDR3 is CASRLTGTEAFF. Written as DNA, the CDR3 is TGTGCCAGCAGGCTGACAGGGACTGAAGCTTTCTTT.

This chain joins TRBV20-1 and TRBJ2-1, with 8 bases fitting TRBD2. The CDR3 contains 20 residues. Trimming at V came to 2 bases and at J to 0 bases, leaving 18 bases not matched to a gene. Germline V gives CDR1 DFQATT, CDR2 SNEGSKA (reference sequence). CDR3 in DNA: TGCAGTGCTAGAAATCTAAGACTTTCAGCGGGAGTCCGCTCCTACAATGAGCAGTTCTTC. It is translated as CSARNLRLSAGVRSYNEQFF.

This clonotype has only a few counts. The J gene is TRBJ2-3, the V gene TRBV7-2, with D hard to call. This CDR3 comprises 14 residues. Trimming left V 2 bases short and J 4 bases short, with 10 bases between. CDR1 is SGHTA, CDR2 FQGNSA, per germline. This CDR3 reads CASSLTKGADTQYF. Here the CDR3 DNA reads TGTGCCAGCAGCTTAACGAAAGGAGCAGATACGCAGTATTTT.

The chain is built from TRBV20-1 and TRBJ1-1, with D perhaps TRBD1 (5 bases). This CDR3 has 16 residues. Trimming left V 0 bases short and J 0 bases short, with 14 bases between. CDR1 DFQATT and CDR2 SNEGSKA come from the germline V gene (reference sequence). The CDR3, as DNA: TGCAGTGCTAGAGATGAGACAGAAGTTATGAACACTGAAGCTTTCTTT. Translating gives CSARDETEVMNTEAFF.

This clonotype appeared many times. The chain joins TRBV28 to TRBJ1-4; D gene unclear. The CDR3 runs to 15 residues. Germline CDR1 MDHEN, CDR2 SYDVKM. V lost 5 bases and J 5 bases, leaving 15 bases between the germline ends. This CDR3 is CASSPTRRKNEKLFF. CDR3 coding DNA: TGTGCCAGCAGTCCGACTAGGCGGAAGAATGAAAAACTGTTTTTT.